This TCR beta chain is from a study of T cells in Graves' hyperthyroidism and ophthalmopathy. Study background: Before any treatment, at initial diagnosis, peripheral blood was collected. Study-level points and caveats: Stable hyperthyroidism was separated from ophthalmopathy by a model based on 13 V-J features. Most clonotypes that expanded in the thyroid above 0.001 also showed up in blood.

Thyroid ultrasound, orbital computed tomography, clinical symptoms, and serum thyroxine and TRAb underpinned diagnoses. Trimming took 6 bases from V and 0 from J; bases not matched to a gene: 4. The CDR3 totals 15 residues. Germline CDR1 reads MNHNS; CDR2 reads SASEGT. A note on this clonotype: What it recognizes is unknown.

RNA transcripts gave rise to amplified TCR beta CDR3 regions. An initial round of RT-PCR targeting the TCR CDR3 relied on the HTBI primer set. TCRdb passed the multiplex PCR reads through MiXCR, listing each CDR3 protein once. This table holds 660,000 or so distinct CDR3 sequences, less than 25% found once. This receptor was identified in a man under 40 with Graves' ophthalmopathy. V and J are TRBV6-1 and TRBJ1-3; 8 bases are a match to TRBD1. Sequenced sample: blood. CDR3 region: CASRTDRGSGNTIYF. The DNA for the CDR3 is TGTGCCAGCAGAACTGACAGGGGCTCTGGAAACACCATATATTTT.